This T cell receptor beta chain originates from a study of cytomegalovirus exposure and HLA in healthy donors. About the study: T cells numbering around 190 million yielded 90 million to 140 million unique TCR beta sequences in an earlier analysis.

J lost 3 bases, V lost 4 bases, and 3 bases had no gene match. Per the germline V gene, CDR1 is SEHNR and CDR2 is FQNEAQ (reference sequence). CDR3 length: 14 amino acids. PCR employed 60 Vbeta and 13 Jbeta primers. The assay was immunoSEQ multiplex PCR, and TCRdb's table has in-frame clones only and misses some. The sample contains 97,000 or so clones, 70% of which appear only once. Likely unrecorded immune exposures existed in these nominally healthy donors. V gene TRBV7-9 combines with J gene TRBJ2-3, with 8 bases that match TRBD1. The receptor was derived from a man in his fifties or sixties in good health and CMV-seronegative. The sequenced sample was PBMCs. The CDR3 DNA follows: TGTGCCAGCAGCTATGACAGGGGAACAGATACGCAGTATTTT. It codes for CASSYDRGTDTQYF.